Listed here are 27 T cell receptor beta chains from one sample, sequenced in a study of blood T cells in healthy people across ages. Sample-barcoded 5' priming and a J-beta primer mix drove a second PCR of roughly 7 to 11 cycles. Using its own MiXCR run on the 5' RACE reads, TCRdb lists one record per CDR3 protein. This table holds about 1.4 million distinct CDR3 sequences, approximately 63% found once. The sequenced material came from blood. These receptors were obtained from a man between 18 and 29 years old in good health.

This clonotype was counted only a few times. This rearrangement joins TRBV12-5 to TRBJ2-1; D unresolved. Germline CDR1 and CDR2: LGHNT and FRNRAP. The CDR3 covers 12 residues. V shed 6 bases and J shed 10 bases, with 13 bases lying between them. The CDR3 loop reads CASGTLLFEQFF. Here the CDR3 DNA reads TGTGCTAGTGGGACCCTTCTATTCGAGCAGTTCTTC.

This sequence joins TRBV7-9 and TRBJ2-7; D perhaps matches TRBD1 (5 bases). Germline assignment: CDR1 SEHNR and CDR2 FQNEAQ (reference sequence). The CDR3 totals 14 residues. V was shortened by 5 bases and J by 3 bases, with 14 bases between the two germline ends. CDR3: CASSLTDTGYEQYF. The CDR3 DNA reads as TGTGCCAGCAGCCTGACGGACACCGGCTACGAGCAGTACTTC.

This clonotype was seen repeatedly, ten times or more. CDR3 nucleotides: TGCAGTGCTAGGGTGGATACGCAGTATTTT. It yields the protein CSARVDTQYF. The V gene is TRBV20-1, the J gene TRBJ2-3; D gene uncertain. Germline V lookup: CDR1 DFQATT, CDR2 SNEGSKA (reference sequence). This CDR3 is 10 amino acids long. V lost 3 bases and J lost 6, with 4 bases in between.

The chain employs TRBV7-2 and TRBJ2-4, with D unresolved. The V gene's germline CDR1 is SGHTA and CDR2 FQGNSA. The CDR3 loop spans 12 amino acids. V was cut by 1 base and J by 10 bases, with 8 bases left in between. The CDR3 region has the DNA TGTGCCAGCAGCTTAGTGGCAAATATTCAGTACTTC. Amino acids: CASSLVANIQYF.

The gene calls are TRBV10-1 and TRBJ2-4; no reliable D call. This CDR3 is built from 14 residues. V was clipped by 0 bases and J by 7 bases, with 10 bases between them. Germline V gene lookup returns CDR1 WNHNN and CDR2 SYGVQD (reference sequence). In nucleotides, the CDR3 is TGCGCCAGCAGTGAGTCAAGGGTCCCGAACATTCAGTACTTC. Translated: CASSESRVPNIQYF.

To note about this clonotype: Germline and junction disagree at one end, which may indicate a read error. V gene TRBV7-2 combines with J gene TRBJ2-3; perhaps D is TRBD1 or TRBD2 (5 bases each). The CDR3 contains 15 residues. Germline-derived CDR1 and CDR2 are SGHTA and FQGNSA. CDR3 loop: CASSLAWPSTGTQYF. The CDR3 coding sequence is TGTGCCAGCAGCTTAGCTTGGCCTAGCACAGGTACGCAGTATTTT. The whole variable domain, remainder taken from reference TRBV7-2 and TRBJ2-3, is GAGVSQSPSNKVTEKGKDVELRCDPISGHTALYWYRQSLGQGLEFLIYFQGNSAPDKSGLPSDRFSAERTGGSVSTLTIQRTQQEDSAVYLCASSLAWPSTGTQYFGPGTRLTVL.

The table lists this clonotype with a few counts. The chain uses TRBV20-1 and TRBJ2-1; D tentatively fits TRBD1 or TRBD2 (5 bases each). The CDR3 has 14 amino acids. The ends were cut back, 2 bases at V and 3 bases at J, with 11 bases in the middle. CDR1 and CDR2 from the germline V gene are DFQATT and SNEGSKA (reference sequence). In DNA, the CDR3 is TGCAGTGCTAGATCGACAGACTACTACAATGAGCAGTTCTTC. It codes for CSARSTDYYNEQFF.

Here the CDR3 DNA reads TGTGCCAGCAGCTTCGGGGGGTTGGGGACAGGGGAAATTTACGAGCAGTACTTC. Translated, it gives CASSFGGLGTGEIYEQYF. The chain has TRBV7-6 and TRBJ2-7; 10 nucleotides line up with TRBD1. V trimming: 3 bases; J trimming: 4 bases; junction bases outside the gene matches: 15. The CDR3 loop spans 18 amino acids. Germline CDR1 reads SGHVS; CDR2 reads FNYEAQ.

The gene calls are TRBV15 and TRBJ2-7, with D possibly matching TRBD2 (5 bases). The J call may be mistaken, given a closer DNA end match to TRBJ2-5. Germline V gene lookup returns CDR1 LNHNV and CDR2 YYDKDF (reference sequence). The CDR3 has 15 amino acids. CDR3 bases: TGTGCCACCAGCAGTAGGGAGTCTCTTAGGGAGACCCAGTACTTC. Residues: CATSSRESLRETQYF.

The V and J genes are TRBV20-1 and TRBJ1-5; D remains unclear. The CDR3 has 14 residues. Trimming stripped 5 bases from V and 4 bases from J, with 15 bases between. CDR1 is DFQATT, CDR2 SNEGSKA, per germline (reference sequence). CDR3 nucleotides: TGCAGTGCTCTAGCCTCCGTGTCTAATCAGCCCCAGCATTTT. Residues: CSALASVSNQPQHF.

This clonotype was observed a handful of times. CDR3 region: CASSQASGRADNEQFF. DNA for the CDR3: TGCGCCAGCAGCCAGGCTAGCGGGAGGGCCGATAATGAGCAGTTCTTC. The V gene is TRBV4-1, the J gene TRBJ2-1, with TRBD2 matching over 12 bases. The germline V gene has CDR1 MGHRA and CDR2 YSYEKL. Trimming removed 3 bases from V and 7 bases from J; junction bases left unmatched: 7. CDR3 length equals 16 residues.

The chain links TRBV4-3 to TRBJ2-7; unclear D gene. With the DNA end fitting TRBJ2-5 better, the J assignment may be wrong. The length of the CDR3 is 15 residues. CDR1 LGHNA and CDR2 YSLEER come from the germline V gene. In DNA, the CDR3 is TGCGCCAGCAGCCAAGAGACCTCCATGGGTGAGACCCAGTACTTC. Its translation: CASSQETSMGETQYF.

CDR3: CASSQVGESTEAFF. The CDR3 bases are TGTGCCAGCAGCCAAGTAGGGGAGAGCACTGAAGCTTTCTTT. The chain carries TRBV4-2 and TRBJ1-1, with D perhaps matching TRBD1 (5 bases). V was clipped by 1 base and J by 4 bases, with 10 bases between them. CDR1 and CDR2 from the germline V gene are LGHNA and YNFKEQ. There are 14 residues in the CDR3.

The rearrangement uses TRBV7-9 and TRBJ1-2, with TRBD1 as a possible D gene (6 bases). In germline, CDR1 is SEHNR, CDR2 FQNEAQ (reference sequence). This CDR3 has 12 amino acids. V was shortened by 1 base and J by 9 bases, with 9 bases between the two germline ends. The chain's CDR3 is CASSLEGGSYTF. The CDR3 DNA reads TGTGCCAGCAGCTTAGAGGGGGGGAGCTACACCTTC.

V usage is TRBV20-1 and J usage is TRBJ1-5, with D maybe TRBD1 (5 bases). The germline CDR1 and CDR2 sequences are DFQATT and SNEGSKA (reference sequence). The CDR3 totals 13 residues. This CDR3 reads CSSRRGRNQPQHF. The CDR3 coding sequence is TGCAGCAGTAGAAGGGGACGCAATCAGCCCCAGCATTTT.

This sequence joins TRBV13 and TRBJ2-1, with 7 bases lining up with TRBD1. The length of the CDR3 is 16 residues. Germline loops: CDR1 PRHDT, CDR2 FYEKMQ (reference sequence). Trimming removed 3 bases from V and 2 bases from J; junction bases left unmatched: 7. The CDR3 region has the DNA TGTGCCAGCAGCTTCCCAGGGGGTAGCGCCTACAATGAGCAGTTCTTC. Translated, it gives CASSFPGGSAYNEQFF.

CDR3 loop: CASSPPFRIDEQFF. The CDR3 coding sequence is TGTGCCAGCAGCCCACCTTTCAGAATAGATGAGCAGTTCTTC. V usage is TRBV14 and J usage is TRBJ2-1; D is unclear. Trimming removed 4 bases at V and 8 bases at J, with 15 bases between. In germline, CDR1 is SGHDN, CDR2 FVKESK. CDR3 length: 14 amino acids.

The CDR3 DNA reads as TGTGCCAGCAGTTTATCGCACAGCACTGAAGCTTTCTTT. Its protein is CASSLSHSTEAFF. The chain employs TRBV6-2 or TRBV6-3 and TRBJ1-1; D call uncertain. Deletions cut 4 bases from V and 4 bases from J, with 10 bases between. The CDR3 is 13 amino acids. Germline V gene data show CDR1 as MNHEY and CDR2 as SVGEGT.

The chain carries TRBV6-5 and TRBJ2-5; TRBD2 matches 13 bases. CDR3 size: 18 residues. The germline CDR1 and CDR2 sequences are MNHEY and SVGAGI. The V and J ends lost 2 bases and 2 bases, in that order; junction bases with no gene match: 8. The CDR3 DNA follows: TGTGCCAGCAGTTACCCGGGACTAGCGGGATCGAGGCAAGAGACCCAGTACTTC. Translated, it gives CASSYPGLAGSRQETQYF.

This clonotype turned up a few times. The DNA of the CDR3 is TGTGCCAGCAGTTCAGGACAACTGTACCAAGAGACCCAGTACTTC. This gives the protein CASSSGQLYQETQYF. The V and J genes are TRBV27 and TRBJ2-5, with D perhaps TRBD1 (5 bases). CDR1 MNHEY and CDR2 SMNVEV come from the germline V gene (reference sequence). This CDR3 has 15 amino acids. Trimming took 4 bases from V and 0 from J, leaving 12 bases between them.

This clonotype turned up a few times. The chain recombines TRBV15 with TRBJ2-7; 8 nucleotides agree with TRBD2. This CDR3 has 14 amino acids. Germline V lookup: CDR1 LNHNV, CDR2 YYDKDF (reference sequence). The trim removed 5 bases at V and 2 bases at J, leaving 5 bases unmatched. CDR3 sequence reads: CATSRGLAPYEQYF. The CDR3, as DNA: TGTGCCACCAGCCGAGGACTAGCCCCCTACGAGCAGTACTTC.

This chain links TRBV29-1 with TRBJ2-1, with 8 nucleotides matching TRBD2. V was clipped by 1 base and J by 0 bases; unmatched bases: 8. This CDR3 spans 17 amino acids. CDR1 and CDR2 from the germline V gene are SQVTM and ANQGSEA. CDR3 amino acids: CSVEALAGSSSYNEQFF. CDR3 sequence (DNA): TGCAGCGTTGAAGCCCTAGCGGGTTCAAGCTCCTACAATGAGCAGTTCTTC.

The sample holds a few counts of this clonotype. The chain carries TRBV29-1 and TRBJ2-4; perhaps TRBD1 as D (6 bases). CDR3 length: 18 amino acids. The ends were cut back, 4 bases at V and 0 bases at J, with 22 bases in the middle. CDR1 and CDR2 (germline): SQVTM, ANQGSEA. CDR3 coding DNA: TGCAGCGTTGTGACAGGCAAAGCGAGGATACTAGCCAAAAACATTCAGTACTTC. Protein sequence: CSVVTGKARILAKNIQYF.

The chain links TRBV27 to TRBJ2-1, with D possibly TRBD2 on 5 matching bases. The length of the CDR3 is 16 residues. Germline V CDR1 and CDR2: MNHEY, SMNVEV (reference sequence). The V and J ends lost 6 bases and 6 bases respectively, with 21 bases between them. The chain's CDR3 is CASRSPSGDPSNEQFF. The DNA of the CDR3 is TGTGCCAGCAGATCCCCCAGCGGAGACCCCTCCAATGAGCAGTTCTTC.

The chain couples TRBV6-2 or TRBV6-3 to TRBJ2-2; 8 bases map to TRBD1. The CDR3 totals 15 residues. V lost 4 bases and J lost 3; bases outside the gene matches: 4. CDR1 is MNHEY, CDR2 SVGEGT, per germline. In DNA, the CDR3 is TGTGCCAGCAGTTCCGACAGGGGTTACACCGGGGAGCTGTTTTTT. It codes for CASSSDRGYTGELFF.

The CDR3, as DNA: TGTGCCAGCAACCCCGGACCTAGTGGGGAGACCCAGTACTTC. Translation gives CASNPGPSGETQYF. The chain recombines TRBV4-2 with TRBJ2-5; D is unclear. V was trimmed by 7 bases and J by 5 bases, leaving 17 bases between them. The CDR3 totals 14 residues. Looked up from germline, CDR1 is LGHNA and CDR2 is YNFKEQ.

The table lists this clonotype with a few counts. The chain recombines TRBV6-2 or TRBV6-3 with TRBJ1-6; D is uncertain. V shed 0 bases and J shed 7 bases, with 13 bases lying between them. CDR1 is MNHEY and CDR2 is SVGEGT in the germline V gene. The CDR3 is 16 amino acids. CDR3 sequence reads: CASSYSAAGGNSPLHF. CDR3 DNA sequence: TGTGCCAGCAGTTACTCGGCAGCCGGTGGGAATTCACCCCTCCACTTT.